A selection of T cell receptor beta chains follows, all from one sample in a study of Graves' ophthalmopathy and Graves' hyperthyroidism. Each CDR3 protein is one row after TCRdb ran MiXCR on the multiplex PCR reads. Seen here are 500,000 to 700,000 distinct CDR3 sequences, about 40% observed once, and the top ten hold about 4.2%. Sequencing was done on a sample of peripheral blood or thyroid tissue (not recorded which). The source is an adult man with Graves' hyperthyroidism. Each CDR3 is given with its conserved first and last residue. D genes are given only for firm matches. Where a row states a size, it is once, few, many or the class of an expanded clone; other rows omit it.

CDR3aa: CASTGTDTQYF; CDR3nt: TGTGCCAGCACAGGCACAGATACGCAGTATTTT; v_gene: TRBV2; abundance: few; j_gene: TRBJ2-3; d_gene: -
CDR3aa: CASSQGVAWNTGELFF; CDR3nt: TGCGCCAGCAGCCAGGGAGTCGCTTGGAACACCGGGGAGCTGTTTTTT; v_gene: TRBV4-1; abundance: many; j_gene: TRBJ2-2; d_gene: -
CDR3aa: CRPTEGANGELFF; CDR3nt: TGCAGACCGACAGAGGGGGCAAACGGGGAGCTGTTTTTT; v_gene: TRBV29-1; abundance: -; j_gene: TRBJ2-2; d_gene: TRBD1
CDR3aa: CASSQGSGVREGTQYF; CDR3nt: TGTGCCAGCAGCCAAGGGAGCGGGGTCCGCGAGGGGACCCAGTACTTC; v_gene: TRBV4-1; abundance: -; j_gene: TRBJ2-5; d_gene: TRBD2
CDR3aa: CSAPRDGGTGAFF; CDR3nt: TGCAGTGCTCCCAGGGACGGTGGCACTGGAGCTTTCTTT; v_gene: TRBV20-1; abundance: few; j_gene: TRBJ1-1; d_gene: -
CDR3aa: CSARDLQGVETQYF; CDR3nt: TGCAGTGCTAGAGATTTACAGGGCGTTGAGACCCAGTACTTC; v_gene: TRBV20-1; abundance: -; j_gene: TRBJ2-5; d_gene: -
CDR3aa: CASSRSFDSGNSPLHF; CDR3nt: TGTGCCAGCAGCCGATCCTTTGACAGCGGAAATTCACCCCTCCACTTT; v_gene: TRBV5-8; abundance: many; j_gene: TRBJ1-6; d_gene: -
CDR3aa: CASSFPDRGPNTEAFF; CDR3nt: TGTGCCAGCAGCTTCCCCGACAGGGGGCCGAACACTGAAGCTTTCTTT; v_gene: TRBV7-9; abundance: -; j_gene: TRBJ1-1; d_gene: TRBD1
CDR3aa: CASSSIIQGAGTEAFF; CDR3nt: TGTGCCAGCAGCTCCATAATACAGGGGGCTGGCACTGAAGCTTTCTTT; v_gene: TRBV5-1; abundance: -; j_gene: TRBJ1-1; d_gene: TRBD1
CDR3aa: CSVQGASSPRTAEKLFF; CDR3nt: TGCAGCGTCCAGGGTGCCAGCAGTCCCCGGACAGCCGAAAAACTGTTTTTT; v_gene: TRBV29-1; abundance: -; j_gene: TRBJ1-4; d_gene: -
CDR3aa: CASSLGGTSGSRETQYF; CDR3nt: TGTGCCAGCAGCTTAGGTGGGACTAGCGGGAGTCGAGAGACCCAGTACTTC; v_gene: TRBV7-2; abundance: many; j_gene: TRBJ2-5; d_gene: TRBD2
CDR3aa: CASSLTASDPGELFF; CDR3nt: TGTGCCAGCAGCTTAACGGCGTCGGACCCCGGGGAGCTGTTTTTT; v_gene: TRBV7-3; abundance: many; j_gene: TRBJ2-2; d_gene: -
CDR3aa: CASTTRGTATSPLHF; CDR3nt: TGTGCCAGCACCACTAGGGGGACAGCAACTTCACCCCTCCACTTT; v_gene: TRBV7-2; abundance: many; j_gene: TRBJ1-6; d_gene: TRBD1
CDR3aa: CASSSFNQPQHF; CDR3nt: TGTGCCAGCAGTAGTTTCAATCAGCCCCAGCATTTT; v_gene: TRBV28; abundance: -; j_gene: TRBJ1-5; d_gene: -
CDR3aa: CASSRTSGGTSYEQYF; CDR3nt: TGTGCCAGCAGCAGGACTAGCGGGGGGACTTCCTACGAGCAGTACTTC; v_gene: TRBV7-9; abundance: few; j_gene: TRBJ2-7; d_gene: TRBD2
CDR3aa: CSASPLRAGQETQYF; CDR3nt: TGCAGTGCTAGCCCGCTCCGCGCGGGTCAAGAGACCCAGTACTTC; v_gene: TRBV20-1; abundance: many; j_gene: TRBJ2-5; d_gene: -
CDR3aa: CASSLGSGTVSYEQYF; CDR3nt: TGTGCTAGCAGCTTAGGAAGCGGGACGGTATCCTACGAGCAGTACTTC; v_gene: TRBV7-7; abundance: -; j_gene: TRBJ2-7; d_gene: TRBD2
CDR3aa: CASSSPGQGDSYEQYF; CDR3nt: TGTGCCAGCAGTTCCCCGGGGCAGGGGGACTCCTACGAGCAGTACTTC; v_gene: TRBV12-3/TRBV12-4; abundance: few; j_gene: TRBJ2-7; d_gene: TRBD1
CDR3aa: CATSDLETQYF; CDR3nt: TGTGCCACCAGTGATTTGGAGACCCAGTACTTC; v_gene: TRBV24-1; abundance: many; j_gene: TRBJ2-5; d_gene: -
CDR3aa: CACRGTGGNTEAFF; CDR3nt: TGTGCCTGCAGGGGTACAGGGGGGAACACTGAAGCTTTCTTT; v_gene: TRBV10-3; abundance: -; j_gene: TRBJ1-1; d_gene: TRBD1
CDR3aa: CAISGRGGAYEQYF; CDR3nt: TGTGCCATCAGTGGACGGGGGGGCGCTTACGAGCAGTACTTC; v_gene: TRBV10-3; abundance: many; j_gene: TRBJ2-7; d_gene: TRBD2
CDR3aa: CASSLGGLAANYEQYF; CDR3nt: TGTGCCAGCAGCTTAGGAGGCCTAGCGGCTAACTACGAGCAGTACTTC; v_gene: TRBV11-2; abundance: many; j_gene: TRBJ2-7; d_gene: TRBD2
CDR3aa: CASSGAPSGELFF; CDR3nt: TGTGCCAGCAGCGGAGCGCCCAGCGGGGAGCTGTTTTTT; v_gene: TRBV7-9; abundance: -; j_gene: TRBJ2-2; d_gene: -
CDR3aa: CSAREEASGRANVLTF; CDR3nt: TGCAGTGCTAGAGAAGAGGCAAGCGGGAGGGCCAACGTCCTGACTTTC; v_gene: TRBV20-1; abundance: -; j_gene: TRBJ2-6; d_gene: TRBD2